This T cell receptor beta chain came from a study of memory CD4+ T cells and cytomegalovirus serostatus. Single viable CD3+CD4+CD8-CD45RO+ cells were sorted as the memory CD4+ T cells. Donors' CMV status reflects serum IgG against pp150, pp28, p38, p52. V lost 4 bases to trimming and J lost 4 bases, with 16 bases between them. CDR1 SEHNR and CDR2 FQNEAQ come from the germline V gene (reference sequence). The CDR3 is made up of 15 amino acids. Generated by immunoSEQ multiplex PCR, the TCRdb table keeps only in-frame clones and is missing some. This sample has more than 55,000 clones, with around 86% found just once.

This chain joins TRBV7-9 and TRBJ2-5; D not resolved. The specimen was memory CD4+ T cells from blood. This sequence originates from an adult in good health and CMV-seronegative. CDR3 sequence reads: CASSSGSSRGETQYF. The CDR3 nucleotides are TGTGCCAGCAGCTCAGGATCAAGCCGAGGAGAGACCCAGTACTTC.